The 23 T cell receptor beta chains presented below share a single source sample, sequenced in a study of cytomegalovirus exposure and HLA in healthy donors. PCR used 60 Vbeta primers and 13 Jbeta primers. Method: immunoSEQ multiplex PCR; TCRdb's copy keeps in-frame clones and lacks some. The sample records 150,000 or so clones, around 80% being singletons. Sequencing input: PBMCs. The receptor source for this set is a woman between 45 and 65 years old in good health and CMV-seropositive.

This chain joins TRBV2 and TRBJ1-5, with a weak D call TRBD1 (6 bases). Trimming stripped 7 bases from V and 6 bases from J, with 13 bases between. CDR1 and CDR2 from the germline V gene are SNHLY and FYNNEI. The CDR3 totals 13 residues. CDR3 region: CASTTQDSQPQHF. In DNA form, the CDR3 reads TGTGCCAGCACCACGCAGGACAGTCAGCCCCAGCATTTT.

This chain joins TRBV7-2 and TRBJ2-1; 9 nucleotides agree with TRBD2. The CDR3 is 17 residues long. The germline CDR1 and CDR2 sequences are SGHTA and FQGNSA. V was clipped by 0 bases and J by 7 bases; unmatched bases: 10. CDR3 sequence (DNA): TGTGCCAGCAGCTTAGCTTACCGGCGGGGGGGCGAAAATGAGCAGTTCTTC. Encoded protein: CASSLAYRRGGENEQFF.

This sequence joins TRBV7-2 and TRBJ2-7; 10 nucleotides agree with TRBD1. Germline V gene lookup returns CDR1 SGHTA and CDR2 FQGNSA. Unmatched junction bases numbered 6, after V lost 5 bases and J lost 2 bases. The CDR3 consists of 15 residues. The chain's CDR3 is CASSHRTGGTYEQYF. CDR3 bases: TGTGCCAGCAGCCACAGGACAGGGGGTACCTACGAGCAGTACTTC.

V is TRBV19 and J is TRBJ2-1, with TRBD1 matching 11 bases. The CDR3 has 14 residues. After removal of 6 bases from V and 8 bases from J, the junction contained 6 bases not matched to a gene. Germline CDR1 LNHDA, CDR2 SQIVND (reference sequence). CDR3 region: CASRRTGGRDEQFF. DNA for the CDR3: TGTGCCAGTAGACGGACAGGGGGCCGGGATGAGCAGTTCTTC.

The CDR3 protein is CASSLGISGMETQYF. The CDR3 nucleotides are TGTGCCAGCAGCTTAGGTATTAGCGGGATGGAGACCCAGTACTTC. V usage is TRBV5-4 and J usage is TRBJ2-5; 8 bases fit TRBD2. Germline lookup yields CDR1 SGHNT and CDR2 YYREEE (reference sequence). With V trimmed by 2 bases and J by 5 bases, 8 bases remained unmatched. This CDR3 spans 15 amino acids.

The chain joins TRBV7-2 to TRBJ1-4, with D possibly being TRBD1 (5 bases). This CDR3 has 15 amino acids. Germline V CDR1 and CDR2: SGHTA, FQGNSA. V was shortened by 5 bases and J by 4 bases, with 14 bases between the two germline ends. The CDR3 is CASSPSDTSNEKLFF. For the CDR3, the DNA is TGTGCCAGCAGCCCATCGGACACCAGTAATGAAAAACTGTTTTTT.

This chain joins TRBV5-4 and TRBJ2-1; 14 positions agree with TRBD2. This CDR3 is 17 amino acids long. The ends lost 4 bases at V and 7 bases at J; junction bases unmatched: 10. Germline V gene sequence: CDR1 SGHNT, CDR2 YYREEE (reference sequence). CDR3: CASSEGTSGGSRNEQFF. The DNA for the CDR3 is TGTGCCAGCAGCGAAGGGACTAGCGGGGGAAGTAGGAATGAGCAGTTCTTC.

J is TRBJ2-7 and V is TRBV18, with 9 bases fitting TRBD2. Germline-derived CDR1 and CDR2 are KGHSH and LQKENI. Trimming took 3 bases from V and 5 from J; bases not matched to a gene: 8. The CDR3 totals 15 residues. The CDR3 bases are TGTGCCAGCTCACCGCGGGGGGGCGGGGGCCACGAGCAGTACTTC. Residues: CASSPRGGGGHEQYF. Using reference TRBV18 and TRBJ2-7 for the parts outside the CDR3, the full variable domain is NAGVMQNPRHLVRRRGQEARLRCSPMKGHSHVYWYRQLPEEGLKFMVYLQKENIIDESGMPKERFSAEFPKEGPSILRIQQVVRGDSAAYFCASSPRGGGGHEQYFGPGTRLTVT.

The genes are TRBV13 and TRBJ2-1, with TRBD2 identical over 8 bases. Germline V gives CDR1 PRHDT, CDR2 FYEKMQ (reference sequence). The CDR3 extends over 16 amino acids. J gave up 6 bases and V 5 bases, and 12 bases lay outside the gene matches. The CDR3 DNA reads TGTGCCAGCAGCACAACCGGGACTAGGGCCCTCAATGAGCAGTTCTTC. Residues: CASSTTGTRALNEQFF.

The chain links TRBV28 to TRBJ1-1; tentatively, D is TRBD1 (6 bases). Trimming pared 6 bases from V and 4 bases from J, leaving 9 bases between. The CDR3 loop spans 12 amino acids. Per germline, CDR1 MDHEN and CDR2 SYDVKM. The CDR3 here is CASRYRATEAFF. The CDR3 bases are TGTGCCAGCAGGTACAGGGCCACTGAAGCTTTCTTT.

The chain links TRBV5-1 to TRBJ1-2; no clear D. The CDR3 consists of 13 residues. Germline V gives CDR1 SGHRS, CDR2 YFSETQ. Between the trimmed V and J ends, which lost 3 bases and 4 bases, there was a span of 10 bases. CDR3 amino acids: CASSSGESYGYTF. In DNA, the CDR3 is TGCGCCAGCAGCTCCGGGGAAAGCTATGGCTACACCTTC. Full variable domain (remainder filled in from reference TRBV5-1 and TRBJ1-2): KAGVTQTPRYLIKTRGQQVTLSCSPISGHRSVSWYQQTPGQGLQFLFEYFSETQRNKGNFPGRFSGRQFSNSRSEMNVSTLELGDSALYLCASSSGESYGYTFGSGTRLTVV.

The chain employs TRBV28 and TRBJ2-3; weak D call: TRBD1 (6 bases). The CDR3 is 17 residues long. Germline assignment: CDR1 MDHEN and CDR2 SYDVKM. V shed 3 bases and J shed 2 bases, with 18 bases lying between them. The CDR3 loop is CASSLGSTGSITDTQYF. As DNA, the CDR3 is TGTGCCAGCAGTTTGGGGTCGACAGGATCCATCACAGATACGCAGTATTTT.

This chain links TRBV5-4 with TRBJ2-3, with D possibly TRBD2 on 6 matching bases. The CDR3 contains 14 residues. Germline-derived CDR1 and CDR2 are SGHNT and YYREEE (reference sequence). V lost 6 bases to trimming and J lost 4 bases, with 15 bases between them. CDR3 nucleotide sequence: TGTGCCAGCATGGAGGCGGGGTATTCAGATACGCAGTATTTT. This translates into CASMEAGYSDTQYF. The entire variable domain, with the rest obtained from reference TRBV5-4 and TRBJ2-3, is as follows: ETGVTQSPTHLIKTRGQQVTLRCSSQSGHNTVSWYQQALGQGPQFIFQYYREEENGRGNFPPRFSGLQFPNYSSELNVNALELDDSALYLCASMEAGYSDTQYFGPGTRLTVL.

The chain is built from TRBV27 and TRBJ2-7, with 7 bases identical to TRBD1. Looked up from germline, CDR1 is MNHEY and CDR2 is SMNVEV (reference sequence). V was pared by 7 bases and J by 6 bases, with 6 bases of the junction left unmatched. The CDR3 runs 12 residues. CDR3 bases: TGTGCCAGCAAGCAGGGGGTAAGCGAGCAGTACTTC. It yields the protein CASKQGVSEQYF.

The chain combines TRBV7-9 with TRBJ2-6, with TRBD1 as a possible D gene (5 bases). From germline, CDR1 is SEHNR and CDR2 FQNEAQ (reference sequence). CDR3 length equals 17 residues. V was clipped by 4 bases and J by 4 bases, with 17 bases between them. The CDR3 DNA sequence: TGTGCCAGCAGCTCTTTTCTGCAGGGTACAGGGGCCAACGTCCTGACTTTC. It translates to CASSSFLQGTGANVLTF. The full variable domain, rest sourced from reference TRBV7-9 and TRBJ2-6, is DTGVSQNPRHKITKRGQNVTFRCDPISEHNRLYWYRQTLGQGPEFLTYFQNEAQLEKSRLLSDRFSAERPKGSFSTLEIQRTEQGDSAMYLCASSSFLQGTGANVLTFGAGSRLTVL.

The chain employs TRBV11-1 and TRBJ2-3; D call uncertain. Germline values: CDR1 SGHAT, CDR2 FQDESV (reference sequence). Trimming left V 5 bases short and J 0 bases short, with 12 bases between. CDR3 size: 15 residues. The chain's CDR3 is CASSPPTPSTDTQYF. CDR3 coding DNA: TGTGCCAGCAGCCCGCCGACTCCTAGCACAGATACGCAGTATTTT. The variable domain in full, with the rest retrieved from reference TRBV11-1 and TRBJ2-3, is EAEVAQSPRYKITEKSQAVAFWCDPISGHATLYWYRQILGQGPELLVQFQDESVVDDSQLPKDRFSAERLKGVDSTLKIQPAELGDSAMYLCASSPPTPSTDTQYFGPGTRLTVL.

V usage is TRBV28 and J usage is TRBJ1-5; tentatively, D is TRBD1 (6 bases). In germline, CDR1 is MDHEN, CDR2 SYDVKM. The CDR3 runs 13 residues. Trimming took off 11 bases at V and 4 bases at J, with 15 bases between the two ends. The CDR3 DNA reads as TGTGCCGGGGGCCGACAGGCAAATCAGCCCCAGCATTTT. It translates to CAGGRQANQPQHF.

V and J are TRBV19 and TRBJ1-1, with TRBD1 as a possible D gene (5 bases). Trimming left V 7 bases short and J 3 bases short, with 15 bases between. The CDR3 contains 14 residues. Per germline, CDR1 LNHDA and CDR2 SQIVND (reference sequence). This CDR3 is CASTVSGGDTEAFF. The CDR3 bases are TGTGCCAGTACCGTGAGTGGGGGGGACACTGAAGCTTTCTTT.

This clone was detected only once. Other DNA sequences of this sample code for an identical CDR3. CDR3 loop: CASSVRGGQETQYF. DNA of the CDR3: TGTGCCAGCAGCGTAAGAGGTGGGCAAGAGACCCAGTACTTC. V gene TRBV9 combines with J gene TRBJ2-5, with unresolved D. The CDR3 is 14 residues long. Germline CDR1 SGDLS, CDR2 YYNGEE. The ends were cut back, 1 base at V and 2 bases at J, with 9 bases in the middle.

This clone showed up just once. This chain joins TRBV5-8 and TRBJ2-2, with D perhaps TRBD2 (5 bases). Trimming left V 0 bases short and J 3 bases short, with 9 bases between. The CDR3 contains 15 residues. Germline V gene sequence: CDR1 SGHTS, CDR2 YDEGEE. DNA of the CDR3: TGTGCCAGCAGCTTGGGGGTCGGGGACACCGGGGAGCTGTTTTTT. It codes for CASSLGVGDTGELFF.

The rearrangement joins TRBV15 to TRBJ1-2, with 10 bases matching TRBD1. Germline CDR1 LNHNV, CDR2 YYDKDF (reference sequence). Trimming removed 1 base from V and 7 bases from J; junction bases left unmatched: 0. This CDR3 has 13 residues. In nucleotides, the CDR3 is TGTGCCACCAGCAGAGGGACAGGGGGTGGCTACACCTTC. It translates to CATSRGTGGGYTF.

The chain recombines TRBV6-1 with TRBJ1-2, with unresolved D. The CDR3 contains 15 residues. V gave up 7 bases and J gave up 2 bases, with 17 bases separating them. Germline assignment: CDR1 MNHNS and CDR2 SASEGT. The CDR3 DNA reads as TGTGCCAGCAAGCTCCTTTTGCGGTCGAACTATGGCTACACCTTC. It specifies CASKLLLRSNYGYTF.

The chain recombines TRBV6-1 with TRBJ2-7, with D maybe TRBD2 (5 bases). CDR1 is MNHNS, CDR2 SASEGT, per germline. Trimming took 5 bases from V and 3 from J, leaving 11 bases between them. The CDR3 contains 13 residues. CDR3 region: CASSRDPDYEQYF. In nucleotides, the CDR3 is TGTGCCAGCAGTCGGGATCCGGACTACGAGCAGTACTTC.